This paragraph covers one T cell receptor beta chain sequence. The germline V and J ends were trimmed by 7 bases and 4 bases, with 16 bases remaining between them. Looked up from germline, CDR1 is MNHEY and CDR2 is SMNVEV (reference sequence). This CDR3 has 14 amino acids. Produced via immunoSEQ multiplex PCR; TCRdb's table is partial and in-frame only. The sample records some 120,000 clones, 92% being singletons. The record originates from a study of T cell responses to AZD1222 COVID-19 vaccine. The TCR was taken from an adult who received the AZD1222 COVID-19 vaccine. J is TRBJ2-5 and V is TRBV27, with TRBD2 as a possible D gene (5 bases). The starting material was peripheral blood, obtained 28 days after the second AZD1222 dose. The CDR3 region is CASKRGLTGETQYF. The CDR3, as DNA: TGTGCCAGCAAACGAGGACTCACGGGAGAGACCCAGTACTTC.